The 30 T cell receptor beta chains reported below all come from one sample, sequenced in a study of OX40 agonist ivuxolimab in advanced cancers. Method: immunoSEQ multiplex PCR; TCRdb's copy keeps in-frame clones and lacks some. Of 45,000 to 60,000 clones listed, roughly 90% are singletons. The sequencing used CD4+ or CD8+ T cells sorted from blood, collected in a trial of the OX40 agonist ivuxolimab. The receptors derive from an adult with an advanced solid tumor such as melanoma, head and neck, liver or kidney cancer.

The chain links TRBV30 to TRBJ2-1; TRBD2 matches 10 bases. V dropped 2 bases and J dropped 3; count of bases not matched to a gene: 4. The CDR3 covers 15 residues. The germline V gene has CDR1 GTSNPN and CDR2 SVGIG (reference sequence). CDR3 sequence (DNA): TGTGCCTGGAGTCCGATAGCGGGAGGCTACAATGAGCAGTTCTTC. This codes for CAWSPIAGGYNEQFF.

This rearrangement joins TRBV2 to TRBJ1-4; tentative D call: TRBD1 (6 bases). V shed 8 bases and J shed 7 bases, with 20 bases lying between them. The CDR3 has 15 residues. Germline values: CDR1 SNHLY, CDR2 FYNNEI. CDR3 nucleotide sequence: TGTGCCAGCCTCTGGCCGAGGGGGATCAGTGAAAAACTGTTTTTT. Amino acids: CASLWPRGISEKLFF.

CDR3 sequence: CASSSGQGANRGEQFF. In nucleotides, the CDR3 is TGTGCCAGCAGCTCCGGACAGGGGGCGAACCGGGGCGAGCAGTTCTTC. The V and J genes are TRBV5-4 and TRBJ2-1; 11 bases align to TRBD1. CDR1 is SGHNT, CDR2 YYREEE, per germline (reference sequence). With V trimmed by 3 bases and J by 10 bases, 12 bases remained unmatched. The CDR3 length is 16 residues.

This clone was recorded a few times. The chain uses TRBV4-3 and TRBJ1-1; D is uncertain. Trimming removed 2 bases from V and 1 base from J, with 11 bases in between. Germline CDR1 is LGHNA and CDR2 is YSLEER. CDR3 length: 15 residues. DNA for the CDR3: TGCGCCAGCAGCCAACGATTGGCGGAGAACACTGAAGCTTTCTTT. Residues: CASSQRLAENTEAFF.

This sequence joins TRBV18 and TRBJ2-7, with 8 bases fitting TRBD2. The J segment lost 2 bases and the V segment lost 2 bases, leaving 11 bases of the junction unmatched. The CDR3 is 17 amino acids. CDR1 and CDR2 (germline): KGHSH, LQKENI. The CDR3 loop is CASSPAGGSGEAYEQYF. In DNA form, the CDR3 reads TGTGCCAGCTCACCAGCGGGAGGTTCAGGTGAAGCCTACGAGCAGTACTTC. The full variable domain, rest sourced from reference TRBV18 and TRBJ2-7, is NAGVMQNPRHLVRRRGQEARLRCSPMKGHSHVYWYRQLPEEGLKFMVYLQKENIIDESGMPKERFSAEFPKEGPSILRIQQVVRGDSAAYFCASSPAGGSGEAYEQYFGPGTRLTVT.

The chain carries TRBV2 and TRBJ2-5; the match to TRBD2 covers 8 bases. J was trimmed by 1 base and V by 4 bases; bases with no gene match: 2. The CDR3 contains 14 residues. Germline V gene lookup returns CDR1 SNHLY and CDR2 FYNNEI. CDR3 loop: CASSVAGTQETQYF. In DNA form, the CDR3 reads TGTGCCAGCAGTGTAGCGGGGACCCAAGAGACCCAGTACTTC.

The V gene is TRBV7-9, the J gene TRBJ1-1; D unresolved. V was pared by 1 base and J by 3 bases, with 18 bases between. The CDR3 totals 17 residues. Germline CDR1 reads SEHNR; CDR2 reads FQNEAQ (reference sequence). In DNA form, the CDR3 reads TGTGCCAGCAGCTTAGTGCTGGTGCAGGACTTTGACACTGAAGCTTTCTTT. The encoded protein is CASSLVLVQDFDTEAFF.

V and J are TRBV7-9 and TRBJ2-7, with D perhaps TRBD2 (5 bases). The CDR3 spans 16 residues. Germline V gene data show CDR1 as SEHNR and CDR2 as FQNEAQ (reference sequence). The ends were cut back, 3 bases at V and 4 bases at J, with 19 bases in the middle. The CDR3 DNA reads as TGTGCCAGCAGCTTTGAGGGCCGTCCGGTCCCTTACGAGCAGTACTTC. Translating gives CASSFEGRPVPYEQYF.

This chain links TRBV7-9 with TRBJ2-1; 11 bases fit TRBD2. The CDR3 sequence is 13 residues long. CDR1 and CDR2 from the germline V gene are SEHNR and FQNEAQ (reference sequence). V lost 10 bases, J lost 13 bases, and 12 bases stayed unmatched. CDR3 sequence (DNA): TGTGCCATTCAGGCGGGACTAGCGGTGATCCAGTTCTTC. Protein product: CAIQAGLAVIQFF.

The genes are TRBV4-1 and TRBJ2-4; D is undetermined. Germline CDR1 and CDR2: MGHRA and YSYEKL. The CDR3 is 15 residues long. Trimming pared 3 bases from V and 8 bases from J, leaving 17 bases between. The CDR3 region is CASSQPTGPWDIQYF. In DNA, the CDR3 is TGCGCCAGCAGCCAGCCTACCGGGCCATGGGACATTCAGTACTTC.

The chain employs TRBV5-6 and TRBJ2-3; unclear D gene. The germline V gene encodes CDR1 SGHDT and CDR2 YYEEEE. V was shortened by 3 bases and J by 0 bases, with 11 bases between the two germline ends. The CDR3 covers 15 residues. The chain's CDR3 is CASSWLETSTDTQYF. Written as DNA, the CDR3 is TGTGCCAGCAGCTGGCTGGAAACTAGCACAGATACGCAGTATTTT.

For the CDR3, the DNA is TGCGCCAGCAGCCAATCCACAGATACGCAGTATTTT. Translating gives CASSQSTDTQYF. The chain carries TRBV5-1 and TRBJ2-3; D remains unclear. Germline V gene sequence: CDR1 SGHRS, CDR2 YFSETQ. The V end lost 4 bases, the J end lost 2 bases, and 5 bases lay between the germline ends. This CDR3 contains 12 residues.

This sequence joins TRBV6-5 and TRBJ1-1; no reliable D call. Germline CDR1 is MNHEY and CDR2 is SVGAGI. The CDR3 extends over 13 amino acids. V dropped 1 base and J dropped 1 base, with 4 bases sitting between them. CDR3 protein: CASSYWQNTEAFF. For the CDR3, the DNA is TGTGCCAGCAGTTACTGGCAGAACACTGAAGCTTTCTTT.

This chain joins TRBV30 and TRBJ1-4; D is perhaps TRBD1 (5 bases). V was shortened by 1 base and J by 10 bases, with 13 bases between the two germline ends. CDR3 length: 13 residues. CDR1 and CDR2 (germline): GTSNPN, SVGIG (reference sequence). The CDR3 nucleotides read TGTGCCTGGAGTGCTGGGACGGTTGGAAAACTGTTTTTT. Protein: CAWSAGTVGKLFF.

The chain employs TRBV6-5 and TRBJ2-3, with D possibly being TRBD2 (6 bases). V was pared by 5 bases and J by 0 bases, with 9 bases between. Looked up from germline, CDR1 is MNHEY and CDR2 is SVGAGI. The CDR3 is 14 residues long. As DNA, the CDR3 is TGTGCCAGCAGTCGGACTATTAGCACAGATACGCAGTATTTT. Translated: CASSRTISTDTQYF.

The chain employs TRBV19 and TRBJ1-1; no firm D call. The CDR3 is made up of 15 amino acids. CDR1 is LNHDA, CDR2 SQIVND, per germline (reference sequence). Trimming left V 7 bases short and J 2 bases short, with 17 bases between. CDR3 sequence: CASTVSYILNTEAFF. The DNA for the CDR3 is TGTGCCAGTACCGTCAGCTATATACTAAACACTGAAGCTTTCTTT.

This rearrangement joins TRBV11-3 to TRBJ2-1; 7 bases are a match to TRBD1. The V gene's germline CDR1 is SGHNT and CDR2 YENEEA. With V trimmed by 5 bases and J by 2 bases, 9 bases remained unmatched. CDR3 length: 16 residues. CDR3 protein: CASSMNRGGTYNEQFF. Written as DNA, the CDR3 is TGTGCCAGCAGCATGAACAGGGGTGGTACCTACAATGAGCAGTTCTTC. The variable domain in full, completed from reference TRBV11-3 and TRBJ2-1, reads EAGVVQSPRYKIIEKKQPVAFWCNPISGHNTLYWYLQNLGQGPELLIRYENEEAVDDSQLPKDRFSAERLKGVDSTLKIQPAELGDSAVYLCASSMNRGGTYNEQFFGPGTRLTVL.

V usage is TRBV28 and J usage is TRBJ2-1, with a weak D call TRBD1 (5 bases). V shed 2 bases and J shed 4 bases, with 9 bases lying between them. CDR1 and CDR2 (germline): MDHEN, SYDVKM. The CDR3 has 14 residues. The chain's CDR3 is CASSLADKYNEQFF. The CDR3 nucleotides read TGTGCCAGCAGTTTAGCGGACAAATACAATGAGCAGTTCTTC.

CDR3 DNA sequence: TGTGCCAGCAGCGCAAGCGGTAGGCACACTGAAGCTTTCTTT. Translation: CASSASGRHTEAFF. This rearrangement joins TRBV7-6 to TRBJ1-1; D is unclear. Germline CDR1 and CDR2: SGHVS and FNYEAQ. The CDR3 is made up of 14 amino acids. V shed 5 bases and J shed 3 bases, with 13 bases lying between them. The full variable domain, its missing parts supplied by reference TRBV7-6 and TRBJ1-1, is GAGVSQSPRYKVTKRGQDVALRCDPISGHVSLYWYRQALGQGPEFLTYFNYEAQQDKSGLPNDRFSAERPEGSISTLTIQRTEQRDSAMYRCASSASGRHTEAFFGQGTRLTVV.

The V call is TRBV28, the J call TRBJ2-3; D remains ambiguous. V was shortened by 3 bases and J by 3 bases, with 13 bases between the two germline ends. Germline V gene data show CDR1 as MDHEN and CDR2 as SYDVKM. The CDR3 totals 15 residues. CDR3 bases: TGTGCCAGCAGTTTGCCATCGACTTGGACAGATACGCAGTATTTT. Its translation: CASSLPSTWTDTQYF.

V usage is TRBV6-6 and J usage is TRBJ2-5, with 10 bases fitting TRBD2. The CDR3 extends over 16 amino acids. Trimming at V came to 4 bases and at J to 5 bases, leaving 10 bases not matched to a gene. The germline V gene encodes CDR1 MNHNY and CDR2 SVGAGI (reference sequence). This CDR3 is CASSSHRTSGWETQYF. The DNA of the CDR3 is TGTGCCAGCAGTTCCCACAGGACTAGCGGCTGGGAGACCCAGTACTTC.

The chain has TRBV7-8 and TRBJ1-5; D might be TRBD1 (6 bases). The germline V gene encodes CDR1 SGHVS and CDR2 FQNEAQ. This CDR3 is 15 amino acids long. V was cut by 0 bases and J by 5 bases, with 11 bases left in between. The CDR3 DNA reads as TGTGCCAGCAGCTTAGCCGGGACACCCCATCAGCCCCAGCATTTT. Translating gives CASSLAGTPHQPQHF.

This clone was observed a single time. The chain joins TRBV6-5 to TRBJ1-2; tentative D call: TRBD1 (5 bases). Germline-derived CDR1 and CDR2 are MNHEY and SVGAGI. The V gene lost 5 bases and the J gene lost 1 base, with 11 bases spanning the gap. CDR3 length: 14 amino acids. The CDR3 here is CASSRDAHNYGYTF. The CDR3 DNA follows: TGTGCCAGCAGTAGGGACGCCCATAACTATGGCTACACCTTC.

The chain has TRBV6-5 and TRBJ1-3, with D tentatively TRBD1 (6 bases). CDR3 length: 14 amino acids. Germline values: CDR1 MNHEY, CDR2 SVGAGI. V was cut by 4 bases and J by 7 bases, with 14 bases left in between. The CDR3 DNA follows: TGTGCCAGCAGTTCCACACGGGGGGCCAACACCATATATTTT. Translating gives CASSSTRGANTIYF.

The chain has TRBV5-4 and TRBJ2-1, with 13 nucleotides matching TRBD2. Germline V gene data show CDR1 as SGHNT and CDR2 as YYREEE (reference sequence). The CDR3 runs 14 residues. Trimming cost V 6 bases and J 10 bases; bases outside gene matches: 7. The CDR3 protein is CASMRTSGSDEQFF. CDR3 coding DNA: TGTGCCAGCATGAGGACTAGCGGGAGTGACGAGCAGTTCTTC.

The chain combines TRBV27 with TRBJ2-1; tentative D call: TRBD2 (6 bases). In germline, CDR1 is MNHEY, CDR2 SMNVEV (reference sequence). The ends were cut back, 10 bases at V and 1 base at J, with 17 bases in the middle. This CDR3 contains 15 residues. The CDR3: CATTTLSGSYNEQFF. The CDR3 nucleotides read TGTGCCACTACAACCCTTAGCGGATCCTACAATGAGCAGTTCTTC.

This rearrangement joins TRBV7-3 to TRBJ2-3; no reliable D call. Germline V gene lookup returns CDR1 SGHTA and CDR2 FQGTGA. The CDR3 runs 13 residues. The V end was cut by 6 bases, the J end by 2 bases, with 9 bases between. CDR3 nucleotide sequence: TGTGCCAGCAGTAGAACAGTCACAGATACGCAGTATTTT. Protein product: CASSRTVTDTQYF.

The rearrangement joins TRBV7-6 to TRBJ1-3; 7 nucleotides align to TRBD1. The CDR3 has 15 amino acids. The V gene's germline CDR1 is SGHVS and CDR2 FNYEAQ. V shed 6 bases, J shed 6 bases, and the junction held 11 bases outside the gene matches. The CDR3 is CASSQRTGDENTIYF. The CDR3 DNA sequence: TGTGCCAGCAGTCAACGAACAGGGGACGAAAACACCATATATTTT.

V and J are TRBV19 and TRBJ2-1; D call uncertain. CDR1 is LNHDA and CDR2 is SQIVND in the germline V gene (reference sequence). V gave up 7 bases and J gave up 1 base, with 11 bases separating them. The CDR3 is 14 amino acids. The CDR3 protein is CASTPTLSYNEQFF. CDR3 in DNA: TGTGCCAGTACTCCGACCCTTTCCTACAATGAGCAGTTCTTC.

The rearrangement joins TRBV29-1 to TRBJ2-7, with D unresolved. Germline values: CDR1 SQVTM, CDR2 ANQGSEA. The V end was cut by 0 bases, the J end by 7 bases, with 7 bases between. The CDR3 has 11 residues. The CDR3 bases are TGCAGCGTTGAAGATCGGCGAGAGCAGTACTTC. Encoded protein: CSVEDRREQYF.